Presented here are 5 T cell receptor beta chains from one specimen sequenced in a study of T cells in localized non-small cell lung cancer. The assay was immunoSEQ multiplex PCR, and TCRdb's table has in-frame clones only and misses some. This sample has tens of thousands of clones, with about nine tenths found just once. The sequencing here drew on peripheral blood mononuclear cells, taken before any cancer treatment. The receptor set was obtained from a man aged 40 to 70 with stage III lung adenocarcinoma.

The chain couples TRBV11-3 to TRBJ2-1; the match to TRBD1 covers 11 bases. V lost 5 bases and J lost 6; bases outside the gene matches: 6. Germline V CDR1 and CDR2: SGHNT, YENEEA. The CDR3 spans 15 residues. CDR3 amino acids: CASSTRDRGINEQFF. The CDR3 DNA reads as TGTGCCAGCAGCACCAGGGACAGGGGGATCAATGAGCAGTTCTTC.

The chain uses TRBV6-6 and TRBJ2-7; 9 positions agree with TRBD1. The trim removed 7 bases at V and 0 bases at J, leaving 7 bases unmatched. The CDR3 totals 15 residues. The germline V gene encodes CDR1 MNHNY and CDR2 SVGAGI (reference sequence). The CDR3 DNA is TGTGCCAGCAAAAAAGACAGGGGGAGCTCCTACGAGCAGTACTTC. Translation: CASKKDRGSSYEQYF.

V gene TRBV11-2 combines with J gene TRBJ1-1; a weak D match, TRBD1 (5 bases). The CDR3 totals 14 residues. Germline V lookup: CDR1 SGHAT, CDR2 FQNNGV. V was clipped by 3 bases and J by 1 base, with 9 bases between them. CDR3 nucleotides: TGTGCCAGCAGCTTCGAGGGGAGGAACACTGAAGCTTTCTTT. Its protein is CASSFEGRNTEAFF.

This clone was counted a single time. V is TRBV6-1 and J is TRBJ2-7; D possibly corresponds to TRBD1 (5 bases). Trimming left V 8 bases short and J 6 bases short, with 11 bases between. The CDR3 is 11 residues long. Germline V gene data show CDR1 as MNHNS and CDR2 as SASEGT. The CDR3 reads CASGAGLEQYF. The CDR3, as DNA: TGTGCCAGCGGGGCAGGGCTCGAGCAGTACTTC.

The chain combines TRBV28 with TRBJ2-2, with D uncertain. CDR1 is MDHEN and CDR2 is SYDVKM in the germline V gene. V was cut by 2 bases and J by 5 bases, with 3 bases left in between. The CDR3 covers 12 residues. CDR3 residues: CASSLNTGELFF. The CDR3 DNA sequence: TGTGCCAGCAGTTTAAATACCGGGGAGCTGTTTTTT.